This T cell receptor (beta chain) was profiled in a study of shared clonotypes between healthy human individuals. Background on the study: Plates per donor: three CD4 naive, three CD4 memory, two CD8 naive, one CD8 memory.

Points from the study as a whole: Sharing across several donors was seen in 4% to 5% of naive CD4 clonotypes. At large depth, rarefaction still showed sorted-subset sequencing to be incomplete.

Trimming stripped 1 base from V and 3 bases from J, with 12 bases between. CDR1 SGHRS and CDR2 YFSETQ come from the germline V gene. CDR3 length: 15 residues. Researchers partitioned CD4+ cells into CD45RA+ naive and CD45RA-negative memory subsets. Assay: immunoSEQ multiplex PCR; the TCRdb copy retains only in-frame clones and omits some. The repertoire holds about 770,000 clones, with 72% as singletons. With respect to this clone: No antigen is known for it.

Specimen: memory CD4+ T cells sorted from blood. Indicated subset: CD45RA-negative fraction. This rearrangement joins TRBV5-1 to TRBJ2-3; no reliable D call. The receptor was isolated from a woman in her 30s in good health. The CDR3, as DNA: TGCGCCAGCAGCTTGAGTACAATCGGAACAGATACGCAGTATTTT. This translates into CASSLSTIGTDTQYF.